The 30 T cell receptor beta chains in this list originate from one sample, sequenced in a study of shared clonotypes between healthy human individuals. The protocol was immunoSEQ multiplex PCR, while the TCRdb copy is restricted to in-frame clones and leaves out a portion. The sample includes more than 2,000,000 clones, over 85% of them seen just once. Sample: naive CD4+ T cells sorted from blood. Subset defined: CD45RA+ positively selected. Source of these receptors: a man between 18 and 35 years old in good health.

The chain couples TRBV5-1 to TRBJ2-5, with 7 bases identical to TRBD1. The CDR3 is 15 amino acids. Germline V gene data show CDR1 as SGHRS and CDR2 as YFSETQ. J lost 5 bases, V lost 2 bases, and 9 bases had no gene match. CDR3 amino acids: CASSFEGAKGETQYF. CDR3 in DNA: TGCGCCAGCAGCTTCGAGGGGGCAAAAGGGGAGACCCAGTACTTC.

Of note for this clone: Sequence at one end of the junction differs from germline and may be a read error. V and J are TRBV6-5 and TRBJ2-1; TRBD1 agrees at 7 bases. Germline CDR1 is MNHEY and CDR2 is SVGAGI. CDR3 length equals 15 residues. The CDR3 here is CASSYSGQPFNEQFF. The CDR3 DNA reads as TGTGCCAGCAGCTACTCGGGACAGCCCTTCAATGAGCAGTTCTTC.

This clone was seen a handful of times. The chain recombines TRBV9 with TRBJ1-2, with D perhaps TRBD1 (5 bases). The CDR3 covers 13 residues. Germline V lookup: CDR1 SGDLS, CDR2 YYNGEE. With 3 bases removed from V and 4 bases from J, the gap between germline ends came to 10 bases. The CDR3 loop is CASSADRFYGYTF. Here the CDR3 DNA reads TGTGCCAGCAGCGCCGACAGATTCTATGGCTACACCTTC.

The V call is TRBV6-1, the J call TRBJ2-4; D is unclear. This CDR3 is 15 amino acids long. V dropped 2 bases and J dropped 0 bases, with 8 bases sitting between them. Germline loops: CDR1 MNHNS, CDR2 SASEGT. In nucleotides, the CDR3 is TGTGCCAGCAGTGAACAGAGACTAGCCAAAAACATTCAGTACTTC. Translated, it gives CASSEQRLAKNIQYF.

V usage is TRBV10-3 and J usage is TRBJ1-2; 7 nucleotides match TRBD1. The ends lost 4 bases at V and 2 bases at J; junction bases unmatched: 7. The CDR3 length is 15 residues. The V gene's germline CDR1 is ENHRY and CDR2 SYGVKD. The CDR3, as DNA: TGTGCCATCAGTGGTCAGGGGGTGGTAAACTATGGCTACACCTTC. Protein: CAISGQGVVNYGYTF.

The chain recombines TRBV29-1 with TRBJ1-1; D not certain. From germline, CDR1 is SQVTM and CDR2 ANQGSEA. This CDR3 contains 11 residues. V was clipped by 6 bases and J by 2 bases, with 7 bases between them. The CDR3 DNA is TGCAGCGTCGATATTAACACTGAAGCTTTCTTT. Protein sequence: CSVDINTEAFF.

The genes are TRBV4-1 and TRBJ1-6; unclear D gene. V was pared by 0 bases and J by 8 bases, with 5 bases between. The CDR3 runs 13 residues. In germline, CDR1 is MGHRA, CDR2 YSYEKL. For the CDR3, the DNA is TGCGCCAGCAGCCAAGATCAGTATTCACCCCTCCACTTT. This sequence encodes CASSQDQYSPLHF.

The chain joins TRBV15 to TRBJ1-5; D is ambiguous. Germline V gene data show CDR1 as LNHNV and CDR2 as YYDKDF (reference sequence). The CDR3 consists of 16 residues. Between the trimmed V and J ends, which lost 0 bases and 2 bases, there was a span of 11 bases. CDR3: CATSREGRGGNQPQHF. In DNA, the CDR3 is TGTGCCACCAGCAGAGAAGGTCGAGGCGGCAATCAGCCCCAGCATTTT.

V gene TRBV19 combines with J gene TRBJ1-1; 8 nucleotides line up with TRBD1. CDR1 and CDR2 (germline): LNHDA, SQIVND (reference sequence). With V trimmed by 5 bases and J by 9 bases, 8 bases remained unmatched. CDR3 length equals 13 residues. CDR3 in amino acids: CASSGGTGGKAFF. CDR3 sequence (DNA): TGTGCCAGTAGTGGGGGGACAGGAGGGAAAGCTTTCTTT.

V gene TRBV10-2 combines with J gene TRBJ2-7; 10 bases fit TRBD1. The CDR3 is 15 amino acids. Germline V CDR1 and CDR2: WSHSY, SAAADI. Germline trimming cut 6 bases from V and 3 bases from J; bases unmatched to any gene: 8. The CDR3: CASRSGQGKSYEQYF. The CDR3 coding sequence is TGCGCCAGCAGATCGGGACAGGGGAAAAGCTACGAGCAGTACTTC.

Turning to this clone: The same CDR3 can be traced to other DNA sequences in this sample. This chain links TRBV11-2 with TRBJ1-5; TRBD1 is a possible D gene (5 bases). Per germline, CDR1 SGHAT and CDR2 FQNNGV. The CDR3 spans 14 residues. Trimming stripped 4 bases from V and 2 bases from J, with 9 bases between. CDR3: CASSSQGGNQPQHF. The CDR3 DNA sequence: TGTGCCAGCAGCTCCCAGGGTGGCAATCAGCCCCAGCATTTT.

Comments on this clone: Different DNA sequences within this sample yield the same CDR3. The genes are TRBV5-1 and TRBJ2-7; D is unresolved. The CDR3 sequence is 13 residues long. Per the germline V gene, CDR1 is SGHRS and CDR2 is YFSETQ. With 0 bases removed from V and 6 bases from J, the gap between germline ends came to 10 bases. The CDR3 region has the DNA TGCGCCAGCAGCTTGGAAGGTATTGGCGAGCAGTACTTC. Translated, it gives CASSLEGIGEQYF.

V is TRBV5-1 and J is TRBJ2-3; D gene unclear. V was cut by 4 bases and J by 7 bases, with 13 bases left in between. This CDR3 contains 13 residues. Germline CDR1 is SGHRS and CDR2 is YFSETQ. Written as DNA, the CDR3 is TGCGCCAGCAGCCCCGGTTCAGCTAATACGCAGTATTTT. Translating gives CASSPGSANTQYF.

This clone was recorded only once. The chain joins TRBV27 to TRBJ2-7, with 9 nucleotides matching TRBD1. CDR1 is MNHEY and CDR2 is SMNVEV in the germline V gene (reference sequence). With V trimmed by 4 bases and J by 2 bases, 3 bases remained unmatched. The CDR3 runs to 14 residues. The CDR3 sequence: CASSWDRVAYEQYF. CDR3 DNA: TGTGCCAGCAGTTGGGACAGGGTTGCCTACGAGCAGTACTTC.

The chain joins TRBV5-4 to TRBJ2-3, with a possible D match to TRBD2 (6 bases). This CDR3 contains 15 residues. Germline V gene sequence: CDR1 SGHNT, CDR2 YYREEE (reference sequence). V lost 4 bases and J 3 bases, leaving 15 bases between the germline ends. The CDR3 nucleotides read TGTGCCAGCAGCCAGGGACTGGTGGCGACAGATACGCAGTATTTT. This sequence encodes CASSQGLVATDTQYF.

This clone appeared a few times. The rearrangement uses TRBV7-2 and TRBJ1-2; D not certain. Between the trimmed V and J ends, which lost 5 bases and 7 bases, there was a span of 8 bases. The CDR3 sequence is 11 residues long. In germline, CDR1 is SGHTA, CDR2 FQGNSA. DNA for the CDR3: TGTGCCAGCAGCGCGGGTGGTGGCTACACCTTC. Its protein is CASSAGGGYTF.

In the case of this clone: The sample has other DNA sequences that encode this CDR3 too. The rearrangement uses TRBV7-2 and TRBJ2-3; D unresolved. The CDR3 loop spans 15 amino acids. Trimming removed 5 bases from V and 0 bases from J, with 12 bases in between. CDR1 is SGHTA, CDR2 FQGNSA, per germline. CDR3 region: CASSSRGSSTDTQYF. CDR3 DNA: TGTGCCAGCAGCAGTCGCGGATCTAGCACAGATACGCAGTATTTT.

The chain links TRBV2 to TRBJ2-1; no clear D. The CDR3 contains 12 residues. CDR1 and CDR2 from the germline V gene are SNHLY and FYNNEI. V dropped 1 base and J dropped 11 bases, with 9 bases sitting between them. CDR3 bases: TGTGCCAGCAGTGAAGTAGACAAAAAGCAGTTCTTC. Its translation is CASSEVDKKQFF.

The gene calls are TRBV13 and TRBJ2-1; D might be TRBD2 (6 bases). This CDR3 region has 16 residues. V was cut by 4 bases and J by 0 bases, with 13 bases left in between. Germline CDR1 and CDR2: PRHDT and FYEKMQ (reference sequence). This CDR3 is CASSSPGLRSYNEQFF. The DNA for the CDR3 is TGTGCCAGCAGCTCCCCGGGACTCCGCTCCTACAATGAGCAGTTCTTC. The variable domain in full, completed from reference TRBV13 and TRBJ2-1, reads AAGVIQSPRHLIKEKRETATLKCYPIPRHDTVYWYQQGPGQDPQFLISFYEKMQSDKGSIPDRFSAQQFSDYHSELNMSSLELGDSALYFCASSSPGLRSYNEQFFGPGTRLTVL.

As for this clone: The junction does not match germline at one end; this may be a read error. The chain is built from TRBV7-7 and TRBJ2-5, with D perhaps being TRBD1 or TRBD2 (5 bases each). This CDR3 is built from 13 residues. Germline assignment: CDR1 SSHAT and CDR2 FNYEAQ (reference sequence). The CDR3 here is CASTAGGGETQYF. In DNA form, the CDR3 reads TGTGCTAGCACCGCAGGTGGGGGAGAGACCCAGTACTTC.

The CDR3 DNA reads as TGTGCCAGCACTCGGGACGGTTCTAACAATCAGCCCCAGCATTTT. Amino acids: CASTRDGSNNQPQHF. This chain links TRBV7-2 with TRBJ1-5; D might be TRBD1 (5 bases). The CDR3 length is 15 residues. Trimming shortened V by 7 bases and J by 3 bases, and 16 bases separated the two germline ends. CDR1 is SGHTA and CDR2 is FQGNSA in the germline V gene.

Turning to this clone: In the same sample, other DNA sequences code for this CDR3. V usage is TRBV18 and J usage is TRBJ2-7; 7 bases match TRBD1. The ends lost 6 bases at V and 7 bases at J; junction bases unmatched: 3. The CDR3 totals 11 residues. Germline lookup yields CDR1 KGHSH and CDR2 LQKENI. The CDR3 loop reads CASSPDREQYF. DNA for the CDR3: TGTGCCAGCTCCCCGGACAGGGAGCAGTACTTC.

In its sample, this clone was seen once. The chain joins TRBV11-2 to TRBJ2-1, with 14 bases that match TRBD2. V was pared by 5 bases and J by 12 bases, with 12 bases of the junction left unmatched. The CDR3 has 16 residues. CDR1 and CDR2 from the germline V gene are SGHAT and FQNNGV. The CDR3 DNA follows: TGTGCCAGCAGCAACAATCCTCCGGGACTAGCGGGGGCGCAGTTCTTC. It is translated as CASSNNPPGLAGAQFF.

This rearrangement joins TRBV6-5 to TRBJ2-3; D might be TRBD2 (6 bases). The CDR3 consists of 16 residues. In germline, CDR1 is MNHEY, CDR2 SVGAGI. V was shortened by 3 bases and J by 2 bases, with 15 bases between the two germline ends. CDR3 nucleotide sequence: TGTGCCAGCAGTTATTCTCCGGGACTCCACACAGATACGCAGTATTTT. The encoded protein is CASSYSPGLHTDTQYF.

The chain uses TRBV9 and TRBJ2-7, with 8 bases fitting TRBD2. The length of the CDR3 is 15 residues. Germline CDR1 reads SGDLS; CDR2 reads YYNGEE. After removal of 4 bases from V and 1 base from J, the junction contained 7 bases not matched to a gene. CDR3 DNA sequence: TGTGCCAGCAGCCGAGAGGGCGGGGGGTCCTACGAGCAGTACTTC. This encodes CASSREGGGSYEQYF. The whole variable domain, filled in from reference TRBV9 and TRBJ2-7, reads DSGVTQTPKHLITATGQRVTLRCSPRSGDLSVYWYQQSLDQGLQFLIQYYNGEERAKGNILERFSAQQFPDLHSELNLSSLELGDSALYFCASSREGGGSYEQYFGPGTRLTVT.

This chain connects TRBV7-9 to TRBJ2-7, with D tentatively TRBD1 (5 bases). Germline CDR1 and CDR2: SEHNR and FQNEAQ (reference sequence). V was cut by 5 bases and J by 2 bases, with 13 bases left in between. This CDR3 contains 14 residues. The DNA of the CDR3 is TGTGCCAGCAGCCCCCATGGGGCTACCTACGAGCAGTACTTC. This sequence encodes CASSPHGATYEQYF.

Here the CDR3 DNA reads TGTGCCAGCAGCTTAACTAGGGACCATGAGCAGTTCTTC. Translation gives CASSLTRDHEQFF. The V and J genes are TRBV7-2 and TRBJ2-1; D may correspond to TRBD1 or TRBD2 (5 bases each). V gave up 2 bases and J gave up 8 bases, with 10 bases separating them. The germline V gene has CDR1 SGHTA and CDR2 FQGNSA. This CDR3 has 13 amino acids.

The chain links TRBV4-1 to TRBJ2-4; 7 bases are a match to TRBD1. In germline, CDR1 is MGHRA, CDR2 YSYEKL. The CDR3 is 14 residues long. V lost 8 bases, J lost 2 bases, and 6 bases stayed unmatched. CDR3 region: CASGRQGTKNIQYF. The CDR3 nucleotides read TGCGCCAGCGGACGACAGGGTACCAAAAACATTCAGTACTTC.

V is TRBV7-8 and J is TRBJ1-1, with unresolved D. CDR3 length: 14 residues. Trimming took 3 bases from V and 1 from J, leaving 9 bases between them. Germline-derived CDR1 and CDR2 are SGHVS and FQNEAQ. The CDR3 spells CASSLGSGNTEAFF. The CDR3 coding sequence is TGTGCCAGCAGCTTGGGTTCGGGGAACACTGAAGCTTTCTTT.

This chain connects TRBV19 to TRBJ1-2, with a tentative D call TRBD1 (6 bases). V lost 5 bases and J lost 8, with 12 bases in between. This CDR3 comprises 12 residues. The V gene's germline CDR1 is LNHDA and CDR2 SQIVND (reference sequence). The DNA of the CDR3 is TGTGCCAGTAGTTGGACAGATGGCGGCTACACCTTC. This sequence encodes CASSWTDGGYTF.